Given below is one T cell receptor beta chain in context. Its target is not known. This sample stems from a study of CD4 T cells in relation to SARS-CoV-2 and coronaviruses. Study overall: Shared crossreactive spike epitopes were mapped to their HLA restriction. Overall study findings and caveats: Crossreactive clones expanded significantly less to SARS-CoV-2 than monoreactive clones.

Germline V gives CDR1 SEHNR, CDR2 FQNEAQ (reference sequence). V lost 9 bases and J lost 0, with 15 bases in between. The CDR3 is made up of 15 amino acids. The unexposed donors gave CD4+ T cells in about 2011-2018, prior to COVID-19. Naive and memory CD4+ T cells were separated from cryopreserved PBMCs. The assay was immunoSEQ multiplex PCR, and TCRdb's table has in-frame clones only and misses some. The data contain roughly 71,000 clones, about 89% of them singletons. This clonotype originated in a human donor in good health. The chain has TRBV7-9 and TRBJ1-5, with D possibly matching TRBD1 (5 bases). The sample comprised memory CD4+ T cells from PBMCs. The CDR3 region is CASEKVGDSNQPQHF. Written as DNA, the CDR3 is TGTGCCAGTGAAAAGGTGGGGGATAGCAATCAGCCCCAGCATTTT.